These 31 T cell receptor beta chains came from one sample sequenced in a study of cytomegalovirus exposure and HLA in healthy donors. The PCR used 60 Vbeta and 13 Jbeta primers. The table came from immunoSEQ multiplex PCR; TCRdb's copy has only in-frame clones and leaves some out. Of about 180,000 clones listed, approximately 70% are singletons. Sequencing input: PBMCs. The receptors originated from a human donor in good health.

J is TRBJ2-3 and V is TRBV4-1, with D possibly TRBD2 on 7 matching bases. Germline CDR1 is MGHRA and CDR2 is YSYEKL. Trimming took off 1 base at V and 4 bases at J, with 12 bases between the two ends. The CDR3 loop spans 15 amino acids. CDR3 coding DNA: TGCGCCAGCAGCCAAGTCCGGGGGGCCTCAGATACGCAGTATTTT. Protein product: CASSQVRGASDTQYF.

The chain recombines TRBV4-2 with TRBJ1-3, with D uncertain. Germline V lookup: CDR1 LGHNA, CDR2 YNFKEQ. The V end lost 0 bases, the J end lost 3 bases, and 9 bases lay between the germline ends. CDR3 length equals 15 residues. The CDR3 reads CASSQDRGSGNTIYF. CDR3 in DNA: TGTGCCAGCAGCCAAGATCGGGGAAGTGGAAACACCATATATTTT.

This clone occurred a few times. The chain employs TRBV6-1 and TRBJ1-2; D not resolved. The CDR3 is 14 residues long. CDR1 and CDR2 from the germline V gene are MNHNS and SASEGT. Between the trimmed V and J ends, which lost 1 base and 4 bases, there was a span of 10 bases. CDR3 sequence: CASSEEPAAYGYTF. CDR3 in DNA: TGTGCCAGCAGTGAAGAACCGGCGGCCTATGGCTACACCTTC.

The chain has TRBV9 and TRBJ2-4; possible D gene TRBD2, 5 bases. Germline-derived CDR1 and CDR2 are SGDLS and YYNGEE. V was pared by 2 bases and J by 2 bases, with 8 bases between. CDR3 length equals 14 residues. The CDR3 reads CASSVPGSKNIQYF. CDR3 bases: TGTGCCAGCAGCGTCCCGGGGTCCAAAAACATTCAGTACTTC. The whole variable domain, remainder taken from reference TRBV9 and TRBJ2-4, is DSGVTQTPKHLITATGQRVTLRCSPRSGDLSVYWYQQSLDQGLQFLIQYYNGEERAKGNILERFSAQQFPDLHSELNLSSLELGDSALYFCASSVPGSKNIQYFGAGTRLSVL.

This clone was seen only once. V and J are TRBV5-1 and TRBJ2-2; D unresolved. From germline, CDR1 is SGHRS and CDR2 YFSETQ. V was shortened by 2 bases and J by 2 bases, with 10 bases between the two germline ends. The CDR3 has 15 amino acids. CDR3 region: CASSFGQTNTGELFF. CDR3 nucleotides: TGCGCCAGCAGCTTTGGGCAAACAAACACCGGGGAGCTGTTTTTT.

The rearrangement links TRBV19 to TRBJ1-4, with TRBD1 matching over 9 bases. Germline V gene sequence: CDR1 LNHDA, CDR2 SQIVND (reference sequence). V lost 6 bases to trimming and J lost 8 bases; unmatched junction nucleotides: 7. This CDR3 is built from 14 residues. DNA of the CDR3: TGTGCCAGTAGCCGGGACAGGGAGGGAGAAAAACTGTTTTTT. The encoded protein is CASSRDREGEKLFF.

The sample holds one count of this clone. The chain carries TRBV5-4 and TRBJ2-3; D perhaps matches TRBD1 (5 bases). Germline CDR1 SGHNT, CDR2 YYREEE (reference sequence). The CDR3 contains 14 residues. The V gene lost 0 bases and the J gene lost 6 bases, with 11 bases spanning the gap. The chain's CDR3 is CASSLAAGLDTQYF. The DNA of the CDR3 is TGTGCCAGCAGCTTGGCCGCAGGGTTGGATACGCAGTATTTT.

The V and J genes are TRBV5-1 and TRBJ2-1; TRBD2 aligns across 13 bases. The CDR3 contains 19 residues. V shed 4 bases, J shed 8 bases, and the junction held 18 bases outside the gene matches. CDR1 is SGHRS and CDR2 is YFSETQ in the germline V gene. The CDR3 here is CASSVTSGGADVKVDEQFF. In DNA, the CDR3 is TGCGCCAGCAGCGTAACTAGCGGGGGGGCTGATGTGAAGGTGGATGAGCAGTTCTTC.

The chain carries TRBV5-1 and TRBJ1-6, with D tentatively TRBD1 (5 bases). The germline V gene has CDR1 SGHRS and CDR2 YFSETQ. This CDR3 has 15 residues. The V end was cut by 0 bases, the J end by 7 bases, with 11 bases between. CDR3 bases: TGCGCCAGCAGCTTGGGGGGGGACCCAAATTCACCCCTCCACTTT. Translation: CASSLGGDPNSPLHF.

The rearrangement joins TRBV19 to TRBJ1-1, with D perhaps TRBD1 (6 bases). V shed 5 bases and J shed 0 bases, with 10 bases lying between them. CDR3 length: 14 amino acids. Germline CDR1 reads LNHDA; CDR2 reads SQIVND (reference sequence). The CDR3 region has the DNA TGTGCCAGTAGTGCACAGGGTTTGAACACTGAAGCTTTCTTT. Translated, it gives CASSAQGLNTEAFF.

This rearrangement joins TRBV6-1 to TRBJ1-1; possibly TRBD1 for D (5 bases). CDR3 length: 12 residues. The germline CDR1 and CDR2 sequences are MNHNS and SASEGT. Trimming removed 5 bases at V and 6 bases at J, with 10 bases between. The CDR3 coding sequence is TGTGCCAGCAGTCAGGGCTGGCCTGAAGCTTTCTTT. The encoded protein is CASSQGWPEAFF.

Written as DNA, the CDR3 is TGTGCCAGCAGCCGGACAGGCGACAACACTGAAGCTTTCTTT. Encoded protein: CASSRTGDNTEAFF. The chain employs TRBV6-1 and TRBJ1-1; the match to TRBD1 covers 7 bases. CDR3 size: 14 residues. V lost 6 bases, J lost 2 bases, and 6 bases stayed unmatched. From germline, CDR1 is MNHNS and CDR2 SASEGT.

The chain has TRBV5-5 and TRBJ1-1; the D gene is possibly TRBD1 (6 bases). The germline CDR1 and CDR2 sequences are SGHKS and YYEKEE (reference sequence). This CDR3 contains 15 residues. Trimming took off 3 bases at V and 6 bases at J, with 18 bases between the two ends. The CDR3 bases are TGTGCCAGCAGCTCCGTTTTCGGGGGGCGGCCTGAAGCTTTCTTT. Translation: CASSSVFGGRPEAFF.

This chain connects TRBV11-3 to TRBJ2-2; 7 nucleotides line up with TRBD1. The CDR3 loop spans 16 amino acids. The germline gives CDR1 SGHNT, CDR2 YENEEA. V trimming: 4 bases; J trimming: 3 bases; junction bases outside the gene matches: 8. The CDR3 coding sequence is TGTGCCAGCAGCTCGCAAGGGGGCGCGGACACCGGGGAGCTGTTTTTT. Translation: CASSSQGGADTGELFF.

The chain is built from TRBV7-2 and TRBJ2-5, with a tentative D call TRBD1 (6 bases). The CDR3 length is 15 residues. The germline V gene has CDR1 SGHTA and CDR2 FQGNSA. Trimming stripped 2 bases from V and 2 bases from J, with 12 bases between. The DNA of the CDR3 is TGTGCCAGCAGCTTAAGGACAGACCGTCAAGAGACCCAGTACTTC. Protein sequence: CASSLRTDRQETQYF.

This clone is a singleton in its sample. V usage is TRBV27 and J usage is TRBJ1-2; D perhaps matches TRBD1 (5 bases). This CDR3 is built from 18 residues. CDR1 is MNHEY and CDR2 is SMNVEV in the germline V gene (reference sequence). Trimming took off 2 bases at V and 1 base at J, with 20 bases between the two ends. CDR3 DNA sequence: TGTGCCAGCAGTTTAAAGCAGGGTGGGGATACTATTAACTATGGCTACACCTTC. Its translation: CASSLKQGGDTINYGYTF.

The V and J genes are TRBV5-1 and TRBJ1-1, with 9 bases identical to TRBD1. This CDR3 is built from 17 residues. The junction had 7 bases not matched to a gene; V was cut back by 0 bases and J by 1 base. Germline V lookup: CDR1 SGHRS, CDR2 YFSETQ. The CDR3 region is CASSLDGTGYENTEAFF. In DNA, the CDR3 is TGCGCCAGCAGCTTGGACGGGACAGGGTACGAGAACACTGAAGCTTTCTTT.

This chain joins TRBV9 and TRBJ2-3, with 8 bases lining up with TRBD2. Germline values: CDR1 SGDLS, CDR2 YYNGEE. The J segment lost 3 bases and the V segment lost 0 bases, leaving 3 bases of the junction unmatched. The CDR3 length is 15 residues. This CDR3 reads CASSVDRGGTDTQYF. DNA of the CDR3: TGTGCCAGCAGCGTAGATCGGGGGGGGACAGATACGCAGTATTTT.

This clone was observed a handful of times. The chain links TRBV7-2 to TRBJ1-1, with 8 bases matching TRBD1. Trimming at V came to 3 bases and at J to 8 bases, leaving 5 bases not matched to a gene. This CDR3 comprises 13 residues. Germline assignment: CDR1 SGHTA and CDR2 FQGNSA. In DNA form, the CDR3 reads TGTGCCAGCAGCTTCTCCAGGGGGCTGGAAGCTTTCTTT. Amino acid sequence: CASSFSRGLEAFF.

This clone was seen a few times. This chain connects TRBV6-5 to TRBJ2-5; TRBD2 matches at 12 bases. Germline-derived CDR1 and CDR2 are MNHEY and SVGAGI. The CDR3 runs 15 residues. The V segment lost 4 bases and the J segment 4 bases; nucleotides outside the gene matches: 4. CDR3 sequence reads: CASSSRLAGAETQYF. The CDR3 DNA follows: TGTGCCAGCAGTTCCCGACTAGCGGGGGCAGAGACCCAGTACTTC.

The chain has TRBV27 and TRBJ2-7; 9 bases map to TRBD1. The CDR3 has 14 residues. V lost 4 bases to trimming and J lost 5 bases; unmatched junction nucleotides: 6. The germline CDR1 and CDR2 sequences are MNHEY and SMNVEV (reference sequence). CDR3 residues: CASSSTGTGNEQYF. The DNA of the CDR3 is TGTGCCAGCAGTTCAACCGGGACAGGGAACGAGCAGTACTTC.

CDR3 region: CAISESLGPAGANVLTF. DNA of the CDR3: TGTGCCATCAGTGAAAGTCTGGGGCCAGCTGGGGCCAACGTCCTGACTTTC. J is TRBJ2-6 and V is TRBV10-3; D might be TRBD1 (5 bases). V lost 3 bases and J lost 2, with 14 bases in between. The CDR3 is made up of 17 amino acids. Germline V gene lookup returns CDR1 ENHRY and CDR2 SYGVKD.

The rearrangement uses TRBV4-1 and TRBJ1-1; possible D gene TRBD1, 6 bases. Germline lookup yields CDR1 MGHRA and CDR2 YSYEKL. V shed 3 bases and J shed 0 bases, with 14 bases lying between them. The CDR3 covers 16 residues. Written as DNA, the CDR3 is TGCGCCAGCAGCCAGGCCTTCGGGACACTGAACACTGAAGCTTTCTTT. Translation gives CASSQAFGTLNTEAFF.

This clone has only one observation. This chain uses TRBV7-2 with TRBJ2-7; D is unclear. Germline V gene lookup returns CDR1 SGHTA and CDR2 FQGNSA. Trimming removed 0 bases at V and 4 bases at J, with 7 bases between. The CDR3 spans 13 residues. The CDR3 DNA reads TGTGCCAGCAGCTTAGCTAGTCAATACGAGCAGTACTTC. Its translation is CASSLASQYEQYF.

The chain combines TRBV5-1 with TRBJ2-1, with TRBD2 matching 9 bases. With 7 bases clipped from V and 0 bases from J, the junction kept 5 bases outside the gene matches. Germline values: CDR1 SGHRS, CDR2 YFSETQ. The CDR3 has 15 amino acids. The CDR3 loop is CASGLALSSYNEQFF. The CDR3 DNA sequence: TGCGCCAGCGGACTAGCGCTGAGCTCCTACAATGAGCAGTTCTTC.

The chain is built from TRBV9 and TRBJ2-5, with D tentatively TRBD1 (6 bases). The length of the CDR3 is 12 residues. V was cut by 3 bases and J by 5 bases, with 8 bases left in between. Germline CDR1 SGDLS, CDR2 YYNGEE. CDR3 coding DNA: TGTGCCAGCAGCGCCCAGGGGGAGACCCAGTACTTC. Translation gives CASSAQGETQYF.

V is TRBV5-4 and J is TRBJ2-1, with D perhaps TRBD1 (6 bases). The CDR3 sequence is 15 residues long. Germline loops: CDR1 SGHNT, CDR2 YYREEE (reference sequence). V was clipped by 6 bases and J by 4 bases, with 17 bases between them. The CDR3 is CASTLDLTGYNEQFF. As DNA, the CDR3 is TGTGCCAGCACACTCGACTTAACAGGGTACAATGAGCAGTTCTTC. The entire variable domain, with the rest obtained from reference TRBV5-4 and TRBJ2-1, is as follows: ETGVTQSPTHLIKTRGQQVTLRCSSQSGHNTVSWYQQALGQGPQFIFQYYREEENGRGNFPPRFSGLQFPNYSSELNVNALELDDSALYLCASTLDLTGYNEQFFGPGTRLTVL.

There are a few counts of this clone. The rearrangement joins TRBV6-1 to TRBJ2-7; 8 positions agree with TRBD1. Germline V gene sequence: CDR1 MNHNS, CDR2 SASEGT. Trimming took 6 bases from V and 10 from J; bases not matched to a gene: 17. The CDR3 length is 15 residues. CDR3 region: CASRQDRGSIRGQYF. CDR3 coding DNA: TGTGCCAGCAGGCAAGACAGGGGAAGCATACGTGGACAGTACTTC.

This clone showed up just a few times. The chain couples TRBV5-4 to TRBJ2-6; D not resolved. V was cut by 3 bases and J by 0 bases, with 4 bases left in between. There are 14 residues in the CDR3. Per the germline V gene, CDR1 is SGHNT and CDR2 is YYREEE (reference sequence). The CDR3 bases are TGTGCCAGCAGCTCGGGCTCTGGGGCCAACGTCCTGACTTTC. This sequence encodes CASSSGSGANVLTF.

J is TRBJ2-6 and V is TRBV18, with 7 positions matching TRBD1. V dropped 6 bases and J dropped 4; count of bases not matched to a gene: 12. The CDR3 extends over 17 amino acids. The germline gives CDR1 KGHSH, CDR2 LQKENI. DNA of the CDR3: TGTGCCAGCTCGCCATCAGGGGGTCTGAGAGGGGCCAACGTCCTGACTTTC. It codes for CASSPSGGLRGANVLTF.

This clone was seen a few times. This rearrangement joins TRBV19 to TRBJ2-7; 7 nucleotides line up with TRBD2. After removal of 7 bases from V and 1 base from J, the junction contained 7 bases not matched to a gene. Per germline, CDR1 LNHDA and CDR2 SQIVND (reference sequence). CDR3 length: 14 residues. In DNA, the CDR3 is TGTGCCAGTACCTCGGCTAGCGGTTCCTACGAGCAGTACTTC. This sequence encodes CASTSASGSYEQYF.